This T cell receptor beta chain stems from a study of blood T cell repertoires in COVID-19. On the study more broadly: Acute-phase and convalescent COVID-19 samples originated in the United States, Italy and Spain.

The table lists this clone with many counts. The data were produced by immunoSEQ multiplex PCR, yet TCRdb's version contains in-frame clones alone and is incomplete. The table has roughly 570,000 clones, roughly 89% seen once; the top ten hold roughly 8%. J gave up 6 bases and V 6 bases, and 7 bases lay outside the gene matches. CDR3 size: 12 residues. Germline lookup yields CDR1 SQVTM and CDR2 ANQGSEA. One Seattle source followed patients from active infection through their disease course. The specimen was peripheral blood. The receptor's source is a woman in her forties or fifties with COVID-19, enrolled during active disease. The chain recombines TRBV29-1 with TRBJ1-1; TRBD1 matches at 7 bases. This chain's CDR3 is CSVGTGVAEAFF. In DNA form, the CDR3 reads TGCAGCGTGGGAACAGGGGTAGCTGAAGCTTTCTTT. The complete variable domain, with remaining parts taken from reference TRBV29-1 and TRBJ1-1, reads SAVISQKPSRDICQRGTSLTIQCQVDSQVTMMFWYRQQPGQSLTLIATANQGSEATYESGFVIDKFPISRPNLTFSTLTVSNMSPEDSSIYLCSVGTGVAEAFFGQGTRLTVV.